A single T cell receptor (beta chain) is shown here with its context. In this sample, this clonotype turned up a few times. Its cognate antigen has yet to be identified. Base quality data are lacking; no much larger clone is found one base away. The donors were a few dozen Caucasian individuals from Russia, aged roughly 6 to 100 years, who were systemically healthy. Approximately 9.3 milliliters of peripheral blood were drawn from each donor into EDTA-treated Vacutainer tubes. Ficoll-Paque density-gradient centrifugation was used to isolate PBMCs, with at least 7 million per sample. Trizol reagent was used to extract total RNA from PBMCs, with at least 5 micrograms per sample. Naive CD45RAhigh/CD27high T cell percentages were measured by flow cytometry on a PBMC aliquot from every donor. These data are taken from a study of blood T cells in healthy people across ages (dated by TCRdb to about 2015). In the study overall: In model experiments, template switching captured roughly one uniquely barcoded TCR beta cDNA molecule for every two T cells. Using deep sequencing normalized with unique cDNA molecular identifiers, the study measured how TCR beta repertoire diversity changes with age. The donors were split into four age groups: young (average about 16 years), middle-aged (roughly 39), aged (over 55) and long-lived (roughly 80). To avoid experimental bias, donors of different ages were spread randomly across the sequencing lanes. The study analyzed two additional independent replicas of 1 million unique cDNA reads from the same blood draw for two donors, one aged 18 to 29 and one aged 80 or older.

What the work shows at the level of the full study, not this receptor alone: The CMV infection status of donors was not known, potentially confounding age-related changes in expanded clonotypes. There was a strong correlation between observed TCR beta diversity and the percentage of naive T cells measured by flow cytometry. Conclusive comparison of naive and antigen-experienced compartments was prevented by the profiling of bulk unsorted PBMCs. Observed TCR beta diversity per million T cells fell roughly linearly with age, and a significant reduction was already apparent by age around 40. Total diversity estimates from one million sequenced T cells were considered lower bounds and underestimates. Compared with the aged group, more naive CD4+ T cells, fewer expanded clones and increased TCR diversity were shown by the long-lived group, suggesting age selection.

Library construction relied on 5' RACE. The run used an Illumina HiSeq 2500. A second roughly 6 to 12 cycle PCR used a sample-barcoded 5' primer and a J-beta primer mix. A template-switch 5' adaptor carrying 12 random nucleotides introduced a unique molecular identifier onto each TCR beta cDNA molecule. Each sample yielded at least 3 million CDR3-containing paired-end reads. First-strand cDNA synthesis was performed from all RNA using the Mint cDNA synthesis kit, with priming by a TRBC-specific oligonucleotide. All cDNA was treated with uracil-DNA glycosylase and then went through a first 18-cycle PCR with the universal primers M1SS and BC2_uni_R. The authors' pipeline ran thus. For normalization, 1 million high-quality reads, each with a distinct molecular identifier, were randomly selected from each sample. Reads sharing molecular identifiers were discarded rather than binned into consensus sequences. MiTCR, with a Q25 quality threshold and the strictest error-elimination algorithm, was used for CDR3 identification, clonotype clustering and error correction. A nonparametric unseen species model with Euler transformation was used to estimate lower-bound total TCR beta diversity. The public reads were reprocessed in TCRdb via fastp at Q25 and MiXCR, keeping in-frame beta chains. Each entry merges the rows of one CDR3 protein and shows their most common DNA and genes. The V and J calls follow TCRdb's processing rather than the paper's. In this sample the table shows about 1.8 million distinct CDR3 sequences, roughly 52% of which occur a single time. Over 2% of the sample lies in the top ten.

The germline ends are 14 bases apart after V is trimmed by 6 bases and J by 8 bases. From cysteine to phenylalanine, the CDR3 is 14 amino acids long. The only DNA kept is the CDR3, 42 bases in frame from the first base. The chain couples TRBV12-3 or TRBV12-4 to TRBJ1-6; a confident D gene designation cannot be given. The receptor comes from a woman aged 40-49 years in good health. Sequenced material: blood. CDR3 loop: CASSTGPRDSPLHF. At the DNA level, the sequence is TGTGCCAGCAGCACCGGGCCTAGGGATTCACCCCTCCACTTT.